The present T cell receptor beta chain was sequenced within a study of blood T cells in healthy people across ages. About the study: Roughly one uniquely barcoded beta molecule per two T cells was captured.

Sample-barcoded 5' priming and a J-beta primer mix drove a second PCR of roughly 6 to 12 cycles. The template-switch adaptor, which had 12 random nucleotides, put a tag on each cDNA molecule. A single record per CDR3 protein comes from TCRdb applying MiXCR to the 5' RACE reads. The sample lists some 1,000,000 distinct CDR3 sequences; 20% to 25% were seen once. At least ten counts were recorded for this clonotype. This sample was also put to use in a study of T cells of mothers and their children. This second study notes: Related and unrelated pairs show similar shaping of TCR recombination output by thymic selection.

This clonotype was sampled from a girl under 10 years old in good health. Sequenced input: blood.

The CDR3 here is CASSWTGIYEQYF. DNA of the CDR3: TGTGCCAGCAGCTGGACCGGGATTTACGAGCAGTACTTC. This chain joins TRBV5-6 and TRBJ2-7, with a possible D match to TRBD2 (5 bases). CDR1 is SGHDT, CDR2 YYEEEE, per germline. V was pared by 3 bases and J by 4 bases, with 11 bases between. The CDR3 sequence is 13 residues long.